The clone carrying this T cell receptor beta chain was seen a few times. Antigen specificity is unknown. Only in-frame clones appear in the TCRdb table, and some are missing; sequencing was by immunoSEQ multiplex PCR. The sample includes over 25,000 clones, around 90% of them seen just once. The data are from a study of T cells in localized non-small cell lung cancer. Broader study findings: Clonality of T cells reached its maximum in uninvolved adjacent lung, surpassing tumor. Elevated circulating T cell density in blood was associated with longer overall survival. As only one tumor region underwent sequencing, heterogeneity remains possible. When the top 100 tumor clones were examined, a median 57 of them also appeared in the adjacent lung, which was paired and uninvolved.

Looked up from germline, CDR1 is LNHDA and CDR2 is SQIVND (reference sequence). The germline V and J ends were trimmed by 5 bases and 4 bases, with 11 bases remaining between them. This CDR3 contains 13 residues. This sample comprised peripheral blood, obtained before any cancer treatment. This TCR was sampled from a woman aged 35-70 years with stage I lung adenocarcinoma. V gene TRBV19 combines with J gene TRBJ1-1; D is unclear. In DNA, the CDR3 is TGTGCCAGTAGTCCCGTTGGAGGCACTGAAGCTTTCTTT. Amino acid sequence: CASSPVGGTEAFF.